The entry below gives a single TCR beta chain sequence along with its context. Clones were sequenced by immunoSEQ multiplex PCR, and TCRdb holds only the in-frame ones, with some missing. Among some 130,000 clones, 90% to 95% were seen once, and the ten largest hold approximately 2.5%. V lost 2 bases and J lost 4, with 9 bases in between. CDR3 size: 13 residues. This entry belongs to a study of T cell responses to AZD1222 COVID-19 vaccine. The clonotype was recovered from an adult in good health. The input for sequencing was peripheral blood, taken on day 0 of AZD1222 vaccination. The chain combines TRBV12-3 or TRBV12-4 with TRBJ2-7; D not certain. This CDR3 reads CASSLSASYEQYF. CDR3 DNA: TGTGCCAGCAGTTTATCAGCGTCTTACGAGCAGTACTTC.